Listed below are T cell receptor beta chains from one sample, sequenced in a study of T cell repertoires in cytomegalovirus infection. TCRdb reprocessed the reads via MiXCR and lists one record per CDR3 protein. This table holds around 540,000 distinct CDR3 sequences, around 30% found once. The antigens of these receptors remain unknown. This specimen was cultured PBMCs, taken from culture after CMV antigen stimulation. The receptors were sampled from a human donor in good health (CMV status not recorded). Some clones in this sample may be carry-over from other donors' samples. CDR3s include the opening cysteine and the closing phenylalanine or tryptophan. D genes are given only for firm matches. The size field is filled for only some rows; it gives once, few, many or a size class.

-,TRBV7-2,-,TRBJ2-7,TGTGCCAGCAGCTTAGGTATCAGGGACTACGAGCAGTACTTC,CASSLGIRDYEQYF
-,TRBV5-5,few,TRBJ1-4,TGTGCCAGCAGCTTGGCCAAGACAGCCGAAAAACTGTTTTTT,CASSLAKTAEKLFF
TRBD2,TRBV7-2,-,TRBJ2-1,TGTGCCAGCAGCTCCTTATTGCCGGGACTAGGGGCCGACAATGAGCAGTTCTTC,CASSSLLPGLGADNEQFF
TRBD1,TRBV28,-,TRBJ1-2,TGTGCCAGCATCGCAGGGGGAGCTAACTATGGCTACACCTTC,CASIAGGANYGYTF
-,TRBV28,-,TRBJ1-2,TGTGCCAGCAGTTCTCCGGCGTATGGCTACACCTTC,CASSSPAYGYTF
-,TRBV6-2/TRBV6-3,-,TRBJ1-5,TGTGCCAGCAGTTACGTATGGGTTAGCAATCAGCCCCAGCATTTT,CASSYVWVSNQPQHF
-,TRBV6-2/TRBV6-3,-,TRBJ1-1,TGTGCCAGCAGTTCCCTTGTAGGGGGCACTGAAGCTTTCTTT,CASSSLVGGTEAFF
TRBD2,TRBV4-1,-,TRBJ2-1,TGCGCCAGCAGCCAAGAAAGTCCTAGCGGGAGGGATGAGCAGTTCTTC,CASSQESPSGRDEQFF
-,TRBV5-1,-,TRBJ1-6,TGCGCCAGCAGCTTGGAGGGAGGCAGAGGATCACCCCTCCACTTT,CASSLEGGRGSPLHF
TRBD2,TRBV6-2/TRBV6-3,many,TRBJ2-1,TGTGCCAGCGATCCGGGACTAGCGGGATACAATGAGCAGTTCTTC,CASDPGLAGYNEQFF
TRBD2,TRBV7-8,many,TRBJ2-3,TGTGCCAGCAGGTCGGGACTAGCGGGGCTGGGGCCCACAGATACGCAGTATTTT,CASRSGLAGLGPTDTQYF
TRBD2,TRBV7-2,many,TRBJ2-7,TGTGCCAGCAGCCCCCCGGGACTAGCGGGAGGGCAGCAGTACTTC,CASSPPGLAGGQQYF
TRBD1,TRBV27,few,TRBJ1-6,TGTGCCAGCAGTCCGAGGGACAGGGCATACTCACCCCTCCACTTT,CASSPRDRAYSPLHF
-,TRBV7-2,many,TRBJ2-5,TGTGCCAGCAGCCGGGCCTCATCCCTCGGCCAAGAGACCCAGTACTTC,CASSRASSLGQETQYF
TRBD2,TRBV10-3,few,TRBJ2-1,TGTGCCATCAGTCTTAGCGGGGGACCTCAGTTCTTC,CAISLSGGPQFF
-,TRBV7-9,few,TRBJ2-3,TGTGCCAGAGAAGAGGCCGGCACAGATACGCAGTATTTT,CAREEAGTDTQYF
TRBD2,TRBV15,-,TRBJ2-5,TGTGCCACCAGCAATCGAGCGGGAGTAGGGGAGACCCAGTACTTC,CATSNRAGVGETQYF
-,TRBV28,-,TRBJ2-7,TGTGCCAGCAGTTCCCACCACCTCTCCTACGAGCAGTACTTC,CASSSHHLSYEQYF
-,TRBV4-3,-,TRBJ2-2,TGCGCCAGCAGCCAAGATCTGCCAGGGTCCCTTAGGACCGGGGAGCTGTTTTTT,CASSQDLPGSLRTGELFF
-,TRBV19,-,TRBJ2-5,TGTGCCAGTAGTATCACCGGGATGCAAGAGACCCAGTACTTC,CASSITGMQETQYF
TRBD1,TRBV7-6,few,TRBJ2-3,TGTGCCAGCAGCTGGGGGACAGACACAGATACGCAGTATTTT,CASSWGTDTDTQYF
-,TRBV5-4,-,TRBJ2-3,TGTGCCAGCAGCTTCCTTGGGGGTACGCAGTATTTT,CASSFLGGTQYF
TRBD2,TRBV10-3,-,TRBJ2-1,TGTGCCATCAGCTCTCCTGGGGCTAAGCGGGAGGGTTCAAGCTCCTACAATGAGCAGTTCTTC,CAISSPGAKREGSSSYNEQFF
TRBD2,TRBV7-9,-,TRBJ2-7,TGTGCCAGCAGCTTAGCGGCCGGGACTAGCGGGAGCTCCACCTACGAGCAGTACTTC,CASSLAAGTSGSSTYEQYF
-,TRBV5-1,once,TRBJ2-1,TGCGCCAGCAGCTTGGCCCCGGGATCTTACAATGAGCAGTTCTTC,CASSLAPGSYNEQFF
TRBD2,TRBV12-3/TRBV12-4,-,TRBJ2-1,TGTGCCAGCAAGGGAGGGAGGGACTACAATGAGCAGTTCTTC,CASKGGRDYNEQFF
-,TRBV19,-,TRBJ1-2,TGTGCCAGTAGTATAGTAGGGGCCGCCTATGGCTACACCTTC,CASSIVGAAYGYTF
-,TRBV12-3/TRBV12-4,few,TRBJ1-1,TGTGCCAGCAGTTTATTCGGGGGTACTGAAGCTTTCTTT,CASSLFGGTEAFF
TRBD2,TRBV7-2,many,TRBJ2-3,TGTGCCAGCAGCCCGCCTAGCGGGAGTTCGTTGGCAGATACGCAGTATTTT,CASSPPSGSSLADTQYF
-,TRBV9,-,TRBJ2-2,TGTGCCAGCAGCGTAGCCGTCGGGGAGCTGTTTTTT,CASSVAVGELFF
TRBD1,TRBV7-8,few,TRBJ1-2,TGTGCCAGCAGCTTAGGCCCCCGACAGGGTGATGGCTACACCTTC,CASSLGPRQGDGYTF
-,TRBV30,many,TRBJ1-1,TGTGCCTGGAGGCCACATCCGAACACTGAAGCTTTCTTT,CAWRPHPNTEAFF
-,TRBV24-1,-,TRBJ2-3,TGTGCCACCAGCCTTCCGGCCCAGGATACGCAGTATTTT,CATSLPAQDTQYF
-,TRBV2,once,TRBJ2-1,TGTGCCAGCAGGGGGGGGCAGTATGAGCAGTTCTTC,CASRGGQYEQFF
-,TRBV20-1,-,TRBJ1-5,TGCAGTGCTAGAGGAGGGTCGAACAATCAGCCCCAGCATTTT,CSARGGSNNQPQHF
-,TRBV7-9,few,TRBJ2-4,TGTGCCAGCAGCTTAGTGGGGGCCCAGGGGAACATTCAGTACTTC,CASSLVGAQGNIQYF
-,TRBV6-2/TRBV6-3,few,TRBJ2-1,TGTGCCAGCATGTGGCGGGTGGGAGACAATGAGCAGTTCTTC,CASMWRVGDNEQFF
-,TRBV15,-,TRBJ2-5,TGTGCCACCAGCAGAGGAAGTAGCGGTTCCCAAGAGACCCAGTACTTC,CATSRGSSGSQETQYF
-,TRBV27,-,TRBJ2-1,TGTGCCAGCAGTTTATCGCGCCCCCGCAATGAGCAGTTCTTC,CASSLSRPRNEQFF
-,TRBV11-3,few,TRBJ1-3,TGTGCCAGCAGCCAGTCCGGGACACCCTCCTCTGGAAACACCATATATTTT,CASSQSGTPSSGNTIYF
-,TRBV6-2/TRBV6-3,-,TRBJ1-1,TGTGCCAGCAGGTCCGGGGGGGGGAGAGCTGAAGCTTTCTTT,CASRSGGGRAEAFF
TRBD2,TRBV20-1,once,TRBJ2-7,TGCAGTGCTAGTCAAGCGGGAGAGGGAACGTTCATTTACGAGCAGTACTTC,CSASQAGEGTFIYEQYF
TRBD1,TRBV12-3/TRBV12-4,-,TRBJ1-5,TGTGCCAGCAGTACCCCGACAGGGATTGGGGTGAACAATCAGCCCCAGCATTTT,CASSTPTGIGVNNQPQHF
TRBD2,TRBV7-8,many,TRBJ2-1,TGTGCCAGCATCGAGACTAGCGGGAGATACAATGAGCAGTTCTTC,CASIETSGRYNEQFF
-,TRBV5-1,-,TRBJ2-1,TGCGCCAGCAGCTCCATGGGGATTGCCAATGAGCAGTTCTTC,CASSSMGIANEQFF
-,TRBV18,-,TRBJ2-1,TGTGCCAGCTCACCGGGACTGCTACCGCAGTTCTTC,CASSPGLLPQFF